The 15 T cell receptor beta chains below all came from one sample that was sequenced in a study of regulatory T cells in long-lasting Graves disease. The sample's time point: persistent/refractory GD, antithyroid drugs over 5 years with positive TRAb. Preparation of the TCR library used RNA extracted from PBMCs. Construction of the TCR beta libraries employed iRepertoire HTBI primers in conjunction with Arm-PCR of CDR3 regions. TCRdb re-derived calls from the multiplex PCR reads in MiXCR, one entry per CDR3 protein. Among some 280,000 distinct CDR3 sequences, around a fifth were seen once, and the ten largest hold about 61%. Sequenced material: peripheral blood mononuclear cells (PBMCs), taken when the disease was refractory, from a patient treated with antithyroid drugs. These receptors were collected from a female donor with Graves disease.

The chain couples TRBV3-1 to TRBJ2-7, with D possibly matching TRBD1 (5 bases). The V gene lost 1 base and the J gene lost 3 bases, with 10 bases spanning the gap. This CDR3 region has 14 residues. Germline V CDR1 and CDR2: LGHDT, YNNKEL (reference sequence). DNA of the CDR3: TGTGCCAGCAGCCAAGGACAGCTAAACTACGAGCAGTACTTC. Protein product: CASSQGQLNYEQYF.

This clonotype showed up many times. The chain has TRBV6-1 and TRBJ2-7, with 7 bases aligning to TRBD1. The germline V gene encodes CDR1 MNHNS and CDR2 SASEGT. V lost 4 bases to trimming and J lost 5 bases; unmatched junction nucleotides: 5. CDR3 length: 13 residues. The CDR3 loop is CASSGQGVNEQYF. CDR3 sequence (DNA): TGTGCCAGCAGTGGTCAGGGGGTTAACGAGCAGTACTTC.

This clonotype turned up a few times. The genes are TRBV3-1 and TRBJ1-5; D is possibly TRBD1 (5 bases). The CDR3 is made up of 15 amino acids. The V end was cut by 1 base, the J end by 9 bases, with 16 bases between. Germline V gives CDR1 LGHDT, CDR2 YNNKEL (reference sequence). CDR3 coding DNA: TGTGCCAGCAGCCAAGGATATCACAGGTCCCGGCCCCAGCATTTT. Translated, it gives CASSQGYHRSRPQHF.

This clonotype was counted a few times. The rearrangement joins TRBV7-2 to TRBJ2-3; D may be TRBD2 (6 bases). Germline CDR1 and CDR2: SGHTA and FQGNSA. The V end lost 0 bases, the J end lost 2 bases, and 12 bases lay between the germline ends. This CDR3 spans 16 amino acids. CDR3 region: CASSLAWRDFTDTQYF. The CDR3 DNA follows: TGTGCCAGCAGCTTAGCGTGGCGGGACTTCACAGATACGCAGTATTTT.

The chain uses TRBV9 and TRBJ2-2; the D gene is possibly TRBD1 (6 bases). Germline CDR1 is SGDLS and CDR2 is YYNGEE. The CDR3 consists of 15 residues. V was clipped by 3 bases and J by 4 bases, with 13 bases between them. The CDR3 is CASSAWDTTTGELFF. The CDR3 nucleotides are TGTGCCAGCAGCGCCTGGGACACAACCACCGGGGAGCTGTTTTTT.

The CDR3 sequence is CASSATSSGRIVGELFF. In nucleotides, the CDR3 is TGTGCCAGCAGCGCCACCTCTAGCGGGAGGATCGTCGGGGAGCTGTTTTTT. The chain links TRBV7-9 to TRBJ2-2; 11 positions match TRBD2. Trimming took 5 bases from V and 7 from J; bases not matched to a gene: 12. Germline CDR1 and CDR2: SEHNR and FQNEAQ (reference sequence). This CDR3 contains 17 residues.

This clonotype was picked up a small number of times. The gene calls are TRBV29-1 and TRBJ2-1; no reliable D call. The V gene lost 4 bases and the J gene lost 7 bases, with 14 bases spanning the gap. This CDR3 has 13 residues. CDR1 and CDR2 (germline): SQVTM, ANQGSEA. Written as DNA, the CDR3 is TGCAGCGTTGCGAACGGAGAGGTAAATGAGCAGTTCTTC. Translation: CSVANGEVNEQFF.

This chain connects TRBV6-1 to TRBJ2-2; D is possibly TRBD1 (5 bases). This CDR3 spans 14 amino acids. Trimming removed 8 bases from V and 6 bases from J, with 16 bases in between. Germline V lookup: CDR1 MNHNS, CDR2 SASEGT. The CDR3 loop reads CASGQGITAGELFF. As DNA, the CDR3 is TGTGCCAGCGGCCAGGGAATTACGGCCGGGGAGCTGTTTTTT.

The table lists this clonotype with a few counts. The chain combines TRBV3-1 with TRBJ1-3, with D hard to call. The CDR3 is 15 amino acids. Germline CDR1 LGHDT, CDR2 YNNKEL (reference sequence). V lost 0 bases to trimming and J lost 2 bases, with 8 bases between them. The CDR3 nucleotides are TGTGCCAGCAGCCAAGATCCCGGGGCTGGAAACACCATATATTTT. It encodes CASSQDPGAGNTIYF.

This clonotype was observed many times. The rearrangement links TRBV11-1 to TRBJ1-6; 7 bases line up with TRBD1. The CDR3 spans 14 residues. The V gene end was trimmed by 5 bases and the J gene end by 9 bases; junction bases not matched to a gene: 7. Germline V lookup: CDR1 SGHAT, CDR2 FQDESV (reference sequence). The CDR3 sequence is CASSANRGSSPLHF. DNA for the CDR3: TGTGCCAGCAGCGCCAACAGGGGTAGTTCACCCCTCCACTTT.

This clonotype was counted ten times or more. The chain employs TRBV2 and TRBJ1-1, with D unclear. The V gene's germline CDR1 is SNHLY and CDR2 FYNNEI. The CDR3 length is 15 residues. Trimming took off 4 bases at V and 3 bases at J, with 15 bases between the two ends. The CDR3 bases are TGTGCCAGCAGTGCACGGCCCCGTCGGGACACTGAAGCTTTCTTT. Its protein product is CASSARPRRDTEAFF. Together with reference TRBV2 and TRBJ1-1, the CDR3 gives the full variable domain: EPEVTQTPSHQVTQMGQEVILRCVPISNHLYFYWYRQILGQKVEFLVSFYNNEISEKSEIFDDQFSVERPDGSNFTLKIRSTKLEDSAMYFCASSARPRRDTEAFFGQGTRLTVV.

Worth noting for this clonotype: A much larger clone differs from this one at a single base, so this may be a read error. The conserved final phenylalanine or tryptophan is absent from the CDR3, which likely points to a read error. The J gene is TRBJ1-1, the V gene TRBV12-3 or TRBV12-4, with a possible D match to TRBD1 (5 bases). V was shortened by 5 bases and J by 0 bases, with 13 bases between the two germline ends. There are 15 residues in the CDR3. In nucleotides, the CDR3 is TGTGCCAGCAGTCTAGATACAGGAATGAACACTGAAGCTTTCCTT. Translated, it gives CASSLDTGMNTEAFL.

This clonotype appeared a few times. J is TRBJ2-7 and V is TRBV7-9; weak D call: TRBD1 (7 bases). This CDR3 is 16 amino acids long. Between the trimmed V and J ends, which lost 1 base and 0 bases, there was a span of 13 bases. Germline V gives CDR1 SEHNR, CDR2 FQNEAQ (reference sequence). In nucleotides, the CDR3 is TGTGCCAGCAGCTTAGGATCGGGGGACAGCTCCTACGAGCAGTACTTC. Residues: CASSLGSGDSSYEQYF.

The count of this clonotype is one. J is TRBJ2-2 and V is TRBV7-9; TRBD1 might be the D (7 bases). Trimming removed 3 bases from V and 5 bases from J, with 16 bases in between. Germline values: CDR1 SEHNR, CDR2 FQNEAQ (reference sequence). The CDR3 spans 16 residues. DNA of the CDR3: TGTGCCAGCAGCTTGGAGGGTCGACAGGGAACCGGGGAGCTGTTTTTT. Translation gives CASSLEGRQGTGELFF.

V and J are TRBV14 and TRBJ1-6, with D hard to call. This CDR3 contains 16 residues. V lost 4 bases to trimming and J lost 0 bases, with 10 bases between them. Germline CDR1 is SGHDN and CDR2 is FVKESK. For the CDR3, the DNA is TGTGCCAGCAGCCGTCAAGGCAGCTCCTATAATTCACCCCTCCACTTT. Residues: CASSRQGSSYNSPLHF.